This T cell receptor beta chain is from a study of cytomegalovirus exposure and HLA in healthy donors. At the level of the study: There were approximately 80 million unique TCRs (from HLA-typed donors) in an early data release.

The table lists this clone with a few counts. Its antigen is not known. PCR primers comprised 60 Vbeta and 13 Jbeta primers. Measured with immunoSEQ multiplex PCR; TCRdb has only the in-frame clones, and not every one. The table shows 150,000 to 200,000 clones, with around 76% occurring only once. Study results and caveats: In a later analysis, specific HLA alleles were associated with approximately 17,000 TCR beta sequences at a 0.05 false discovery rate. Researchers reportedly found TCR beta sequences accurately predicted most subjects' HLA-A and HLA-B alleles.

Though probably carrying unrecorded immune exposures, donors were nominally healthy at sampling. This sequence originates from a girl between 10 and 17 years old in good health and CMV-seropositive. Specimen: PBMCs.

CDR3 sequence: CASSPRPDGGEQYF. The CDR3 nucleotides read TGTGCCAGCAGCCCAAGACCGGACGGGGGAGAGCAGTACTTC. The chain joins TRBV11-2 to TRBJ2-7; D possibly corresponds to TRBD2 (6 bases). The germline V and J ends were trimmed by 5 bases and 7 bases, with 18 bases remaining between them. CDR1 and CDR2 (germline): SGHAT, FQNNGV. The CDR3 has 14 amino acids.